This T cell receptor (beta chain) was recovered during a study of blood T cell repertoires in COVID-19. Study-level background: PBMCs, B-cell-depleted T cells, or T cells provided the cDNA or gDNA that made up the material.

Per the authors' pipeline: Estimation of nucleated cell counts relied on the amplification of reference gene primers. Assay: immunoSEQ multiplex PCR; the TCRdb copy retains only in-frame clones and omits some. V and J calls and clone size are given by that table; D and trimming were obtained from the DNA. Here the sample spans more than 85,000 clones, over 80% being singletons. The CDR3 length is 14 residues. Per the germline V gene, CDR1 is SGHNT and CDR2 is YYREEE (reference sequence). With V trimmed by 4 bases and J by 6 bases, 4 bases remained unmatched. The V and J genes are TRBV5-4 and TRBJ1-3; 10 bases fit TRBD1. The TCR originated in a human donor in a cohort sampled during active COVID-19. Sequencing input: peripheral blood. CDR3 bases: TGTGCCAGCAGCGCCGGGACAGGGGAAAACACCATATATTTT. Protein sequence: CASSAGTGENTIYF.